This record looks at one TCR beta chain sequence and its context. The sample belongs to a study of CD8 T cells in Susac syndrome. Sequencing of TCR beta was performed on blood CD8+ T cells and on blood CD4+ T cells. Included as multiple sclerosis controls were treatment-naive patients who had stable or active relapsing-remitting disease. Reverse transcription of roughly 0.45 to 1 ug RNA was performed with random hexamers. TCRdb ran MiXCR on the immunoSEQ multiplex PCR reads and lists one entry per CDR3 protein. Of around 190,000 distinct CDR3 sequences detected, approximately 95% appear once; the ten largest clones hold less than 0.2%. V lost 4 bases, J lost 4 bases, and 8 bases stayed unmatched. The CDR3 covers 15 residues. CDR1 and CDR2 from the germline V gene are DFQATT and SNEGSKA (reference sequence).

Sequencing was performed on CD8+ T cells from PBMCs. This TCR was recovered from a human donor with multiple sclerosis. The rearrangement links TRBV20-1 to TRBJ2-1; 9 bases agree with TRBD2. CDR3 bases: TGCAGTGCTATCCCGCGGGAGGGCCTATACAATGAGCAGTTCTTC. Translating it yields CSAIPREGLYNEQFF.